The present T cell receptor (beta chain) was sequenced within a study of pediatric ulcerative colitis. The survey-level immunoSEQ assay was used. The table came from immunoSEQ multiplex PCR; TCRdb's copy has only in-frame clones and leaves some out. Of 30,000 to 35,000 clones listed, about 81% were seen once; the top ten hold around 0.96%. Study observations and caveats: Substantially fewer templates came from two patients' blood samples.

The rectum was sampled with one to two pinch biopsies at colonoscopy. No immunosuppressive drugs were given to ulcerative colitis patients before diagnostic colonoscopy. A remark on this clone: Antigen unknown.

The TCR was taken from a boy aged 10-17 years with mild ulcerative colitis. Input material: gut tissue.

CDR3 sequence (DNA): TGTGCCAGCAGCTTCCCTAACAGGGCGAACGAGCAGTACTTC. Translation: CASSFPNRANEQYF. The V gene is TRBV5-8, the J gene TRBJ2-7, with D perhaps TRBD1 (6 bases). Looked up from germline, CDR1 is SGHTS and CDR2 is YDEGEE. This CDR3 comprises 14 residues. Trimming stripped 2 bases from V and 5 bases from J, with 14 bases between.